This is a list of T cell receptor beta chains from one sample in a study of T cell responses to AZD1222 COVID-19 vaccine. Repertoires were generated with immunoSEQ multiplex PCR, while TCRdb's copy carries only in-frame clones and drops some. The sample records approximately 79,000 clones, 80% to 90% being singletons. This sample comprised peripheral blood, obtained on day 0 of AZD1222 vaccination. The receptors stem from an adult in good health. Both conserved end residues are part of each CDR3. The D gene is left open where the match is weak. Some rows mark clone size as missing; the rest say once, few, many or name a class of expanded clone.

-,-,TRBV6-5,TRBJ1-5,CASSYGQGGNQPQHF,TGTGCCAGCAGTTATGGGCAGGGTGGCAATCAGCCCCAGCATTTT
-,-,TRBV30,TRBJ1-2,CAWRASGQGFNYGYTF,TGTGCCTGGAGGGCCTCCGGGCAGGGTTTTAACTATGGCTACACCTTC
TRBD2,-,TRBV7-9,TRBJ2-3,CASSSTSGRAVDTQYF,TGTGCCAGCAGCTCGACTAGCGGGAGGGCCGTGGATACGCAGTATTTT
-,-,TRBV6-2/TRBV6-3,TRBJ1-1,CASSVGRLDTEAFF,TGTGCCAGCAGCGTGGGGCGCCTGGACACTGAAGCTTTCTTT
TRBD1,-,TRBV19,TRBJ1-1,CASSIRQGVCFF,TGTGCCAGTAGTATTAGACAGGGCGTCTGCTTCTTT
TRBD2,-,TRBV28,TRBJ2-1,CASSFNSGGISYNEQFF,TGTGCCAGCAGTTTTAATTCGGGAGGGATCTCCTACAATGAGCAGTTCTTC
-,-,TRBV7-3,TRBJ1-3,CASSFLPGNTIYF,TGTGCCAGCAGCTTCTTACCAGGAAACACCATATATTTT
-,-,TRBV10-3,TRBJ1-4,CAISAGQENEKLFF,TGTGCCATCAGTGCGGGCCAGGAGAATGAAAAACTGTTTTTT
TRBD1,-,TRBV5-1,TRBJ1-1,CASSSGTGGTEAFF,TGCGCCAGCAGCTCCGGGACAGGTGGCACTGAAGCTTTCTTT
TRBD1,-,TRBV30,TRBJ1-1,CACPQGTGSTEAFF,TGTGCCTGCCCACAGGGGACGGGGAGCACTGAAGCTTTCTTT
-,-,TRBV27,TRBJ1-5,CASSLWGQPQHF,TGTGCCAGCAGTTTATGGGGTCAGCCCCAGCATTTT
-,-,TRBV10-3,TRBJ1-3,CAITADSGNTIYF,TGTGCCATCACCGCCGACTCTGGAAACACCATATATTTT
-,few,TRBV4-2,TRBJ1-1,CASSHAEGGEAFF,TGTGCCAGCAGCCACGCAGAGGGGGGGGAAGCTTTCTTT
TRBD2,few,TRBV5-6,TRBJ2-1,CASSRGLAPREQFF,TGTGCCAGCAGCCGCGGACTAGCGCCCCGTGAGCAGTTCTTC
-,-,TRBV6-5,TRBJ1-6,CASSPGRLGSPLHF,TGTGCCAGCAGCCCGGGACGGTTGGGTTCACCCCTCCACTTT
-,-,TRBV7-9,TRBJ1-2,CASRGQGLHYGYTF,TGTGCCAGCCGAGGGCAGGGGCTTCACTATGGCTACACCTTC
-,-,TRBV5-1,TRBJ2-2,CASSLGQNIGELFF,TGCGCCAGCAGCTTGGGCCAGAACATTGGGGAGCTGTTTTTT
-,-,TRBV19,TRBJ2-3,CASTPRGRTDTQYF,TGTGCCAGTACACCCCGGGGCCGCACAGATACGCAGTATTTT
TRBD1,-,TRBV18,TRBJ2-7,CASSPGQGRIYEQYF,TGTGCCAGCTCACCAGGACAGGGGCGTATCTACGAGCAGTACTTC
-,-,TRBV7-9,TRBJ2-1,CASSLGLSNEQFF,TGTGCCAGCAGCTTAGGACTAAGCAATGAGCAGTTCTTC
TRBD1,-,TRBV6-6,TRBJ1-6,CARNRHRGRNSPLHF,TGTGCCAGGAATAGACACAGGGGGCGAAATTCACCCCTCCACTTT
-,-,TRBV28,TRBJ1-6,CASSPGSSYNSPLHF,TGTGCCAGCAGTCCAGGGAGCTCCTATAATTCACCCCTCCACTTT
TRBD1,once,TRBV28,TRBJ1-3,CASSFSPGGVNTIYF,TGTGCCAGCAGTTTCTCGCCAGGGGGCGTAAACACCATATATTTT
TRBD2,-,TRBV7-6,TRBJ2-1,CASSRGTSGYNEQFF,TGTGCCAGCAGCCGTGGGACTAGCGGATACAATGAGCAGTTCTTC
-,-,TRBV11-3,TRBJ2-2,CASSSLGPNTGELFF,TGTGCCAGCAGCTCCCTGGGCCCTAACACCGGGGAGCTGTTTTTT
-,-,TRBV7-2,TRBJ1-4,CASSTFPAITNEKLFF,TGTGCCAGTTCGACGTTTCCAGCGATTACTAATGAAAAACTGTTTTTT
-,-,TRBV6-6,TRBJ2-4,CASSYHAGGKNIQYF,TGTGCCAGCAGTTACCATGCCGGTGGCAAAAACATTCAGTACTTC
-,-,TRBV19,TRBJ2-3,CASSDAGLGTDTQYF,TGTGCCAGTAGTGACGCAGGTCTCGGCACAGATACGCAGTATTTT
-,-,TRBV7-3,TRBJ2-5,CASSLTGLDWETQYF,TGTGCCAGCAGCTTAACAGGGCTAGATTGGGAGACCCAGTACTTC
-,few,TRBV19,TRBJ2-7,CASSINTGAPYEQYF,TGTGCCAGTAGCATAAACACGGGGGCCCCCTACGAGCAGTACTTC
TRBD2,-,TRBV28,TRBJ2-1,CASSLWREGHNEQFF,TGTGCCAGCAGTTTGTGGCGGGAGGGCCACAATGAGCAGTTCTTC
TRBD1,-,TRBV7-9,TRBJ2-5,CASSFRNRGETQYF,TGTGCCAGCAGCTTCCGGAACAGGGGAGAGACCCAGTACTTC
-,-,TRBV19,TRBJ2-7,CASSPRVRAYEQYF,TGTGCCAGTAGTCCCCGGGTTAGAGCGTACGAGCAGTACTTC
-,-,TRBV28,TRBJ1-1,CASSFPGNTEAFF,TGTGCCAGCAGTTTCCCAGGAAACACTGAAGCTTTCTTT
-,-,TRBV9,TRBJ2-1,CASSVEASNSYNEQFF,TGTGCCAGCAGCGTAGAGGCTAGCAACTCCTACAATGAGCAGTTCTTC
TRBD1,-,TRBV4-1,TRBJ2-1,CASSQEGTGLAYNEQFF,TGCGCCAGCAGCCAAGAGGGGACAGGGTTGGCCTACAATGAGCAGTTCTTC
-,-,TRBV11-3,TRBJ2-3,CASSTPLTDTQYF,TGTGCCAGCAGCACGCCCCTAACAGATACGCAGTATTTT
-,-,TRBV19,TRBJ2-5,CASSSGQTQYF,TGTGCCAGTAGTTCCGGGCAGACCCAGTACTTC
-,once,TRBV19,TRBJ1-5,CADAGGNQPQHF,TGTGCCGATGCAGGGGGCAATCAGCCCCAGCATTTT
TRBD1,-,TRBV6-5,TRBJ2-1,CASTRDRNNNEQFF,TGTGCCAGCACCCGGGACAGGAATAACAATGAGCAGTTCTTC
-,-,TRBV28,TRBJ2-2,CASSSLGLGTGELFF,TGTGCCAGCAGCTCCCTAGGGCTTGGCACCGGGGAGCTGTTTTTT
TRBD1,-,TRBV7-2,TRBJ1-6,CASSSRTGGTSPLHF,TGTGCCAGCAGCTCGAGGACAGGGGGTACTTCACCCCTCCACTTT
-,-,TRBV7-2,TRBJ2-7,CASSLSHLYEQYF,TGTGCCAGCAGCTTATCCCATCTCTACGAGCAGTACTTC
-,-,TRBV2,TRBJ1-5,CASTELGGNQPQHF,TGTGCCAGCACCGAATTGGGTGGCAATCAGCCCCAGCATTTT